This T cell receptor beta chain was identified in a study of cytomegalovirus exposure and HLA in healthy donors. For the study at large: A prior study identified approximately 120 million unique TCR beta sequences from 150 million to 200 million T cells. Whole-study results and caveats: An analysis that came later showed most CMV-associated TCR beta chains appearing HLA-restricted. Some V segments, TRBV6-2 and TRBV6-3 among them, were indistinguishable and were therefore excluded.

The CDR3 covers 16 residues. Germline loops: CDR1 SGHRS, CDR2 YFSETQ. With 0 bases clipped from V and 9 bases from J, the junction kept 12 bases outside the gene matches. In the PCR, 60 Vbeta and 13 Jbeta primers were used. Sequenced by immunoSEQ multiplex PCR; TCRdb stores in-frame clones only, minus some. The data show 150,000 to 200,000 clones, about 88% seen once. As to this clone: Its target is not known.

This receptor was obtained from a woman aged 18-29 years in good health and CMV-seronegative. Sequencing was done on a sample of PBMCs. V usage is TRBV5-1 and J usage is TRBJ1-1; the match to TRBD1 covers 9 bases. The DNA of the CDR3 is TGCGCCAGCAGCTTGGAGGGGAGGACAGGGGCAACACAAGCTTTCTTT. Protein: CASSLEGRTGATQAFF. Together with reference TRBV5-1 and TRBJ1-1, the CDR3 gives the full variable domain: KAGVTQTPRYLIKTRGQQVTLSCSPISGHRSVSWYQQTPGQGLQFLFEYFSETQRNKGNFPGRFSGRQFSNSRSEMNVSTLELGDSALYLCASSLEGRTGATQAFFGQGTRLTVV.